This T cell receptor (beta chain) was recorded in a study of blood T cell repertoires in COVID-19. Study-level information: Acute and convalescent COVID-19 samples came from the United States, Italy and Spain.

Generated by immunoSEQ multiplex PCR, the TCRdb table keeps only in-frame clones and is missing some. The repertoire holds 200,000 to 300,000 clones, with around 90% as singletons. This receptor was taken from a man aged 25-45 years with COVID-19, enrolled during active disease. The sequenced sample was peripheral blood.

Here the CDR3 reads CASSVSTGTGELFF. The CDR3, as DNA: TGCGCCAGCAGCGTGTCGACAGGGACCGGGGAGCTGTTTTTT. The rearrangement joins TRBV5-1 to TRBJ2-2; 7 bases align to TRBD1. The CDR3 runs 14 residues. The V gene's germline CDR1 is SGHRS and CDR2 YFSETQ. V gave up 4 bases and J gave up 5 bases; unmatched junction bases: 5.